The present TCR beta chain was sequenced within a study of blood T cell repertoires in COVID-19. Here immunoSEQ multiplex PCR was the method, and the copy in TCRdb shows in-frame clones only, minus some. The data contain under 400,000 clones, about nine tenths of them seen just once; the ten biggest clones take up 1.5% to 2%. Germline V CDR1 and CDR2: SGHRS, YFSETQ. V dropped 4 bases and J dropped 0 bases, with 13 bases sitting between them. The CDR3 is 16 residues long. The chain joins TRBV5-1 to TRBJ1-4, with D possibly TRBD1 on 6 matching bases. The sequence came from a woman aged 25 to 39 with COVID-19, enrolled during active disease. Sequencing input: peripheral blood. DNA for the CDR3: TGCGCCAGCAGCCCCGGGACAATTGCAACTAATGAAAAACTGTTTTTT. Residues: CASSPGTIATNEKLFF.